This T cell receptor (beta chain) was documented in a study of regulatory T cells in long-lasting Graves disease. With iRepertoire HTBI primers and Arm-PCR of CDR3 regions, TCR beta libraries were built. One entry per CDR3 protein results from TCRdb running MiXCR on the multiplex PCR reads. The data hold a few hundred thousand distinct CDR3 sequences, with approximately 23% observed a single time. Sample time point: persistent/refractory GD, antithyroid drugs over 5 years with positive TRAb. From RNA extracted from PBMCs, the TCR library was made. The peripheral blood volume drawn was around 10 milliliters, and it was collected into EDTA tubes. This clonotype was recorded a few times. Its antigen remains unidentified. Study outcomes and limitations: Patients with persistent disease showed a bias toward TRBV28, TRBJ1-2 and TRBJ2-5.

The CDR3 has 14 residues. Germline lookup yields CDR1 MNHNS and CDR2 SASEGT. Between the trimmed V and J ends, which lost 5 bases and 1 base, there was a span of 11 bases. The material was peripheral blood mononuclear cells (PBMCs), obtained when the disease was refractory, from a patient treated with antithyroid drugs. The clonotype comes from a female donor with Graves disease. V and J are TRBV6-1 and TRBJ1-1; D is undetermined. The CDR3 is CASSTTHQNTEAFF. DNA of the CDR3: TGTGCCAGCAGTACGACACACCAGAACACTGAAGCTTTCTTT.